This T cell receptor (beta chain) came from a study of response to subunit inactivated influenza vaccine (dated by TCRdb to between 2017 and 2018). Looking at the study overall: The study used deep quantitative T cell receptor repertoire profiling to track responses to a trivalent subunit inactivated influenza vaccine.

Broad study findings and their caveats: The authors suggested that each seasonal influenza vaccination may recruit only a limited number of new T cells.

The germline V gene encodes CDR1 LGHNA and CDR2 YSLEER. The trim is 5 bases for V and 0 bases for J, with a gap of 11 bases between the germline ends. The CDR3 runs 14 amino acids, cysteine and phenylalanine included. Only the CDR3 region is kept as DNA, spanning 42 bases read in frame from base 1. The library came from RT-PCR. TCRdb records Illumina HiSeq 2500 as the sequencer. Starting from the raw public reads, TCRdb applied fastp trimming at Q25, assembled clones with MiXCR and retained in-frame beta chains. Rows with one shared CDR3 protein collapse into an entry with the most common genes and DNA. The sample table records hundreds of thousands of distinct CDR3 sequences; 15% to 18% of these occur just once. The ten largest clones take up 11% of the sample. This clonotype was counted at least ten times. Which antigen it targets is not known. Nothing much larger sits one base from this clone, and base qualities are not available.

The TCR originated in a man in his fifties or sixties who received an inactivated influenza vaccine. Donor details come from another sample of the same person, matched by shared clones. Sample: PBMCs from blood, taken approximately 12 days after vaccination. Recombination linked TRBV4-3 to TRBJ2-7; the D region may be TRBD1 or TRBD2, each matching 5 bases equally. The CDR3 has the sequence CASSAGTASYEQYF. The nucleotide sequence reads TGCGCCAGCAGCGCCGGGACGGCCTCCTACGAGCAGTACTTC.